This record looks at one TCR beta chain sequence and its context. Clones were sequenced by immunoSEQ multiplex PCR, and TCRdb holds only the in-frame ones, with some missing. This table has about 2.1 million clones, around 93% appearing once. The data derive from a study of shared clonotypes between healthy human individuals. Study in general: The study used three CD4 naive, three CD4 memory, two CD8 naive and one CD8 memory plate per donor.

CD45RO-negative, CCR7-positively selected cells formed the naive CD8 fraction, excluding terminally differentiated effector memory CD45RA+ cells. CDR1 is SEHNR, CDR2 FQNEAQ, per germline (reference sequence). The CDR3 has 13 residues. V was trimmed by 1 base and J by 3 bases, leaving 6 bases between them. The V and J genes are TRBV7-9 and TRBJ1-1; D unclear. The sample taken for sequencing was naive CD8+ T cells from PBMCs. This receptor was taken from a man between 18 and 29 years old in good health. Some clones in this sample may be carry-over from other donors' samples. The CDR3 loop is CASSLVEHTEAFF. DNA of the CDR3: TGTGCCAGCAGCTTAGTTGAACACACTGAAGCTTTCTTT.